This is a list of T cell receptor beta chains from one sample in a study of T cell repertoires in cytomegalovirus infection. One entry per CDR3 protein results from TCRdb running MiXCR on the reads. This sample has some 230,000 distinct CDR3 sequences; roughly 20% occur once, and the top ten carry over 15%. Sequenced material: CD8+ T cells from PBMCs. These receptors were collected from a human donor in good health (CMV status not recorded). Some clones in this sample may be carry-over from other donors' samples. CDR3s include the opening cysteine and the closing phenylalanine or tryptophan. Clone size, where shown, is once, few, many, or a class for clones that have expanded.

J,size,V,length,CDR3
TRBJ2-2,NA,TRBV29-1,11,CSVARGGELFF
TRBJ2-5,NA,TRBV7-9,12,CASSRGSETQYF
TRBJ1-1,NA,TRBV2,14,CASPRDYDDTEAFF
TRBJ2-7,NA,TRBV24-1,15,CATSDFRNSSYEQYF
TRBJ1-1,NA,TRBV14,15,CASSQYISPNTEAFF
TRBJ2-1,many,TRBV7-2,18,CASSRAPGQGSSYNEQFF
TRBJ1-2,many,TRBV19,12,CASTGSLDGYTF
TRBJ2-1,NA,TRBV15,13,CATSRDSAGTKAF
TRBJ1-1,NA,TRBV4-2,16,CASSQVGTPLGTEAFF
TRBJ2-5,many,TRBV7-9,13,CASSLVFEETQYF
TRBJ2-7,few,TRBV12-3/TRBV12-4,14,CASSSFGVGYEQYF
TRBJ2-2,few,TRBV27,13,CASSFSNAGELFF
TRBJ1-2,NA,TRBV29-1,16,CSVVMLVPDPDYGYTF
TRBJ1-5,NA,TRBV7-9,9,CARNQPQHF
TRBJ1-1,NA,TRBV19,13,CASSIVADTEAFF
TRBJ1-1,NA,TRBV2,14,CASSDGLGDTEAFF
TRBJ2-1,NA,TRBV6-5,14,CASSYATGYNEQFF
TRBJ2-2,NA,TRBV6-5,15,CASSSGGVNTGELFF
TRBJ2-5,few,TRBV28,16,CASSSQGDQSVETQYF
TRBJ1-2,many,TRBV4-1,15,CASSQETDANYGYTF
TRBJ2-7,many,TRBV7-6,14,CASSSGLVNYEQYF
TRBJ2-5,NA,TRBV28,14,CASSLWTHQETQYF
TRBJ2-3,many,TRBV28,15,CASSWATGDTDTQYF
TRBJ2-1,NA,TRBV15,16,CATRRTSGGAYNEQFF
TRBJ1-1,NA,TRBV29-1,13,CSASVSRGTEAFF
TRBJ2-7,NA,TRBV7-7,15,CASSLRPGGRDEQYF
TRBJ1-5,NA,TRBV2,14,CASELGQGNQPQHF
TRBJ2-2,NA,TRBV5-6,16,CASSTGTDSNTGELFF
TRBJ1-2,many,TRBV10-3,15,CAISEDPGDGYGYTF
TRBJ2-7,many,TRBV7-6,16,CASSRDRSGGNYEQYF